Listed below are T cell receptor beta chains from one sample, sequenced in a study of cytomegalovirus exposure and HLA in healthy donors. This table comes from immunoSEQ multiplex PCR, and its TCRdb copy is limited to in-frame clones, with some not included. The profile shows about 61,000 clones, approximately 72% of them singletons. Sequenced material: PBMCs. All receptors derive from a man aged 45-60 years in good health and CMV-seropositive. Both conserved end residues are part of each CDR3. Each record gives: V gene, D gene, clone size, J gene, CDR3 DNA, CDR3 protein. A D gene is named only where the DNA matches it firmly. Size values are once, few and many counts, or a class for expanded clones, and some rows have none.

V gene: TRBV30
D gene: TRBD1
clone size: NA
J gene: TRBJ1-5
CDR3 DNA: TGTGCCTGGAGACCGGGACAGGCATACTATAGCAATCAGCCCCAGCATTTT
CDR3 protein: CAWRPGQAYYSNQPQHF

V gene: TRBV7-3
D gene: NA
clone size: NA
J gene: TRBJ2-5
CDR3 DNA: TGTGCCAGCAGCTTAATGCGGGGGCAGGAGCAGTACTTC
CDR3 protein: CASSLMRGQEQYF

V gene: TRBV5-4
D gene: NA
clone size: NA
J gene: TRBJ1-5
CDR3 DNA: TGTGCCAGCAGCCCGGGGCCCGGGGGGCCCCAGCATTTT
CDR3 protein: CASSPGPGGPQHF

V gene: TRBV10-2
D gene: TRBD2
clone size: NA
J gene: TRBJ2-5
CDR3 DNA: TGCGCCAGCAGTGCGTTAACAATACTAGCGGGCCAGCAAGAGACCCAGTACTTC
CDR3 protein: CASSALTILAGQQETQYF

V gene: TRBV2
D gene: NA
clone size: NA
J gene: TRBJ2-2
CDR3 DNA: TGTGCCAGCAGTGAGAGCGAGAACACCGGGGAGCTGTTTTTT
CDR3 protein: CASSESENTGELFF

V gene: TRBV5-6
D gene: NA
clone size: NA
J gene: TRBJ2-7
CDR3 DNA: TGTGCCAGCAGCCTTGACACGACGGACTACTACGAGCAGTACTTC
CDR3 protein: CASSLDTTDYYEQYF

V gene: TRBV27
D gene: TRBD2
clone size: NA
J gene: TRBJ2-3
CDR3 DNA: TGTGCCAGCAGTATACTCTCTCCTGGACTAGCGGGACGCACAGATACGCAGTATTTT
CDR3 protein: CASSILSPGLAGRTDTQYF

V gene: TRBV15
D gene: TRBD1
clone size: NA
J gene: TRBJ2-4
CDR3 DNA: TGTGCCACCAGCAGTGATGGACAGGGGGTAGCCAAAAACATTCAGTACTTC
CDR3 protein: CATSSDGQGVAKNIQYF

V gene: TRBV5-1
D gene: NA
clone size: few
J gene: TRBJ2-1
CDR3 DNA: TGCGCCAGCAGCTTGGACGGGAGCTCCTACAATGAGCAGTTCTTC
CDR3 protein: CASSLDGSSYNEQFF

V gene: TRBV9
D gene: NA
clone size: NA
J gene: TRBJ2-3
CDR3 DNA: TGTGCCAGCAGCGGACAATTAGGTGCAGATACGCAGTATTTT
CDR3 protein: CASSGQLGADTQYF

V gene: TRBV6-5
D gene: NA
clone size: once
J gene: TRBJ1-5
CDR3 DNA: TGTGCCAGCAGTTACGGTGGCCAGGTAAATCAGCCCCAGCATTTT
CDR3 protein: CASSYGGQVNQPQHF